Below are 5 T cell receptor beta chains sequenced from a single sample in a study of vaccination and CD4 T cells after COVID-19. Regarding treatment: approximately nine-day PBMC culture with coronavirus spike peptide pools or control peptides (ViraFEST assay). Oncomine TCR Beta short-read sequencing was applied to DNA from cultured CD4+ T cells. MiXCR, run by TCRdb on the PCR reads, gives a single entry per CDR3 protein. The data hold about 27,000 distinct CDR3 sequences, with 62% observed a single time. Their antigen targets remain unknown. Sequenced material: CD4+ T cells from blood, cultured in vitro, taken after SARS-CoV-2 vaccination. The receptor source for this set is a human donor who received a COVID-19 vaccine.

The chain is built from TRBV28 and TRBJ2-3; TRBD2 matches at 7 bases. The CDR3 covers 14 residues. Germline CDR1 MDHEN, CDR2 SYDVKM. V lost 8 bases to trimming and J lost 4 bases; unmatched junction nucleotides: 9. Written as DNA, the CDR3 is TGTGCCAGCGGGGGGGTGGGTGTTGCAGATACGCAGTATTTT. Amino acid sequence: CASGGVGVADTQYF.

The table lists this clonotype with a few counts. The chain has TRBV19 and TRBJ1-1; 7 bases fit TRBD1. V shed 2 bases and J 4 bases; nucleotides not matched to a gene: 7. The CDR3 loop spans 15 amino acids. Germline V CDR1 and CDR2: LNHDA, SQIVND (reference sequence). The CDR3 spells CASSIRAGQTTEAFF. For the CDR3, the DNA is TGTGCCAGTAGTATAAGGGCGGGACAGACCACTGAAGCTTTCTTT.

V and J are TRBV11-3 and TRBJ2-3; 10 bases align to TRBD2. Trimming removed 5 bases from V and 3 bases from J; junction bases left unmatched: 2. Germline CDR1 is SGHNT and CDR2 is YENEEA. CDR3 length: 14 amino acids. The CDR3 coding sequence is TGTGCCAGCAGCCTGGGACTAGCGACAGATACGCAGTATTTT. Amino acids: CASSLGLATDTQYF. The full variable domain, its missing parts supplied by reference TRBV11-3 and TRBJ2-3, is EAGVVQSPRYKIIEKKQPVAFWCNPISGHNTLYWYLQNLGQGPELLIRYENEEAVDDSQLPKDRFSAERLKGVDSTLKIQPAELGDSAVYLCASSLGLATDTQYFGPGTRLTVL.

The CDR3 is CATRGVGQNNEQFF. DNA for the CDR3: TGTGCCACCCGGGGGGTAGGCCAGAACAATGAGCAGTTCTTC. J is TRBJ2-1 and V is TRBV24-1; TRBD2 matches 7 bases. The V gene's germline CDR1 is KGHDR and CDR2 SFDVKD. After removal of 9 bases from V and 5 bases from J, the junction contained 9 bases not matched to a gene. The CDR3 covers 14 residues.

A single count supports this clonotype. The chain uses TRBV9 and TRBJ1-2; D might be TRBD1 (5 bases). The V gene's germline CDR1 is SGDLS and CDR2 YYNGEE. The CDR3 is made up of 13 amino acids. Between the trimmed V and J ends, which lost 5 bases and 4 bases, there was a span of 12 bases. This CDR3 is CASRGDGIYGYTF. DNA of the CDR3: TGTGCCAGCAGGGGGGATGGTATCTATGGCTACACCTTC.